Following are 29 T cell receptor beta chains from one sample sequenced in a study of blood T cell repertoires in COVID-19. Repertoires were generated with immunoSEQ multiplex PCR, while TCRdb's copy carries only in-frame clones and drops some. The sample lists 150,000 or so clones, around 82% occurring once. The sample comprised peripheral blood. The receptors derive from a man in his sixties with active or convalescent COVID-19.

The DNA for the CDR3 is TGTGCCAGCAGTCCCGTAGAGGATTCACCCCTCCACTTT. This gives the protein CASSPVEDSPLHF. The chain employs TRBV12-3 or TRBV12-4 and TRBJ1-6; D call uncertain. The CDR3 covers 13 residues. The V and J ends lost 5 bases and 8 bases respectively, with 10 bases between them.

The rearrangement uses TRBV19 and TRBJ2-1; 8 bases fit TRBD2. The CDR3 totals 13 residues. The J segment lost 8 bases and the V segment lost 6 bases, leaving 6 bases of the junction unmatched. The germline CDR1 and CDR2 sequences are LNHDA and SQIVND (reference sequence). CDR3 in DNA: TGTGCCAGTAGCAGACTAGCGTCGGATGAGCAGTTCTTC. Its translation: CASSRLASDEQFF.

The J gene is TRBJ2-3, the V gene TRBV4-2; D unclear. From germline, CDR1 is LGHNA and CDR2 YNFKEQ. The CDR3 spans 16 residues. V was shortened by 1 base and J by 2 bases, with 13 bases between the two germline ends. CDR3 protein: CASSQVTTSPTDTQYF. CDR3 nucleotides: TGTGCCAGCAGCCAAGTTACTACAAGTCCCACAGATACGCAGTATTTT.

This sequence joins TRBV5-1 and TRBJ2-2; TRBD1 matches 9 bases. Germline CDR1 reads SGHRS; CDR2 reads YFSETQ. This CDR3 region has 15 residues. V dropped 4 bases and J dropped 6; count of bases not matched to a gene: 7. As DNA, the CDR3 is TGCGCCAGCAGCCAAACAGGGGGCGTGCCCGGGGAGCTGTTTTTT. This translates into CASSQTGGVPGELFF.

The chain links TRBV28 to TRBJ1-6; TRBD1 matches at 10 bases. V lost 5 bases to trimming and J lost 7 bases; unmatched junction nucleotides: 2. The CDR3 runs 14 residues. Germline CDR1 reads MDHEN; CDR2 reads SYDVKM. The CDR3 spells CASSRDRGNSPLHF. The CDR3 nucleotides read TGTGCCAGCAGTCGGGACAGGGGAAATTCACCCCTCCACTTT.

This chain joins TRBV5-1 and TRBJ2-3, with 15 bases matching TRBD2. This CDR3 has 19 residues. V lost 4 bases, J lost 0 bases, and 9 bases stayed unmatched. Looked up from germline, CDR1 is SGHRS and CDR2 is YFSETQ. Written as DNA, the CDR3 is TGCGCCAGCAGCGATCGGACTAGCGGGAGGGTCTCTAGCACAGATACGCAGTATTTT. As protein: CASSDRTSGRVSSTDTQYF.

The genes are TRBV7-2 and TRBJ2-5; D might be TRBD2 (7 bases). Per germline, CDR1 SGHTA and CDR2 FQGNSA. CDR3 length: 16 amino acids. V was shortened by 0 bases and J by 10 bases, with 21 bases between the two germline ends. CDR3 nucleotides: TGTGCCAGCAGCTTAGCTGGCGGGGTCGAGGGGGGGAACCAGTACTTC. Translating it yields CASSLAGGVEGGNQYF.

The chain uses TRBV12-3 or TRBV12-4 and TRBJ2-1; D is perhaps TRBD2 (6 bases). This CDR3 region has 12 residues. Trimming shortened V by 8 bases and J by 8 bases, and 13 bases separated the two germline ends. The DNA of the CDR3 is TGTGCCAGCCAGAGGAGGGGAGATGAGCAGTTCTTC. Encoded protein: CASQRRGDEQFF.

The chain uses TRBV24-1 and TRBJ2-6, with D possibly matching TRBD1 (5 bases). This CDR3 has 19 residues. CDR1 KGHDR and CDR2 SFDVKD come from the germline V gene. V lost 5 bases and J 0 bases, leaving 19 bases between the germline ends. CDR3 DNA: TGTGCCACCAGTGCAAGATCAGGAAAAAGGGGCTCTGGGGCCAACGTCCTGACTTTC. It specifies CATSARSGKRGSGANVLTF.

The rearrangement joins TRBV5-1 to TRBJ2-4; maybe TRBD2 (6 bases). The germline V gene has CDR1 SGHRS and CDR2 YFSETQ. The length of the CDR3 is 11 residues. V lost 5 bases and J 6 bases, leaving 6 bases between the germline ends. The CDR3 reads CASRGGNIQYF. CDR3 sequence (DNA): TGCGCCAGCAGGGGGGGAAACATTCAGTACTTC.

The rearrangement uses TRBV12-3 or TRBV12-4 and TRBJ2-7, with 9 nucleotides matching TRBD1. CDR3 length equals 13 residues. The V segment lost 8 bases and the J segment 3 bases; nucleotides outside the gene matches: 5. The CDR3 here is CASGRQGGYEQYF. The CDR3 nucleotides read TGTGCCAGCGGGCGACAGGGGGGCTACGAGCAGTACTTC.

V gene TRBV2 combines with J gene TRBJ2-1; perhaps TRBD2 as D (6 bases). Trimming took off 6 bases at V and 9 bases at J, with 12 bases between the two ends. Germline values: CDR1 SNHLY, CDR2 FYNNEI. The CDR3 is 12 amino acids. As DNA, the CDR3 is TGTGCCAGCAGCCGGGACTCTGGTGAGCAGTTCTTC. Its translation: CASSRDSGEQFF.

The chain links TRBV30 to TRBJ2-5; 14 bases are shared with TRBD2. V trimming: 1 base; J trimming: 4 bases; junction bases outside the gene matches: 2. This CDR3 contains 15 residues. The germline CDR1 and CDR2 sequences are GTSNPN and SVGIG (reference sequence). The CDR3 bases are TGTGCCTGGAGTGCCGGACTAGCGGGAGGAGAGACCCAGTACTTC. Its translation: CAWSAGLAGGETQYF.

This chain uses TRBV5-1 with TRBJ2-7; perhaps TRBD1 as D (5 bases). V shed 2 bases and J shed 0 bases, with 9 bases lying between them. The germline CDR1 and CDR2 sequences are SGHRS and YFSETQ. This CDR3 comprises 14 residues. The CDR3 nucleotides read TGCGCCAGCAGCTTAAACAGGAACTCCTACGAGCAGTACTTC. Encoded protein: CASSLNRNSYEQYF.

This chain uses TRBV3-1 (or the pseudogene TRBV3-2) with TRBJ1-6; a weak D match, TRBD1 (6 bases). V gave up 4 bases and J gave up 9 bases, with 10 bases separating them. This CDR3 comprises 13 residues. Germline lookup yields CDR1 LGHDT and CDR2 YNNKEL (reference sequence). This CDR3 reads CASSPRGGSPLHF. CDR3 nucleotides: TGTGCCAGCAGCCCCAGGGGCGGTTCACCCCTCCACTTT.

The chain has TRBV24-1 and TRBJ2-3; 9 bases match TRBD2. V shed 5 bases and J 3 bases; nucleotides not matched to a gene: 8. Germline V CDR1 and CDR2: KGHDR, SFDVKD. CDR3 length equals 16 residues. CDR3 DNA: TGTGCCACCAGTGGGGACCCGGGACTAGCAACAGATACGCAGTATTTT. Translation: CATSGDPGLATDTQYF.

The rearrangement joins TRBV6-1 to TRBJ2-5; 7 bases map to TRBD2. V dropped 4 bases and J dropped 0; count of bases not matched to a gene: 8. In germline, CDR1 is MNHNS, CDR2 SASEGT. The CDR3 is made up of 16 amino acids. Here the CDR3 reads CASSATLAPYQETQYF. The CDR3 nucleotides are TGTGCCAGCAGTGCTACACTAGCGCCGTACCAAGAGACCCAGTACTTC.

The rearrangement links TRBV2 to TRBJ1-5; D unresolved. Per the germline V gene, CDR1 is SNHLY and CDR2 is FYNNEI. V dropped 7 bases and J dropped 1 base, with 8 bases sitting between them. The CDR3 extends over 13 amino acids. CDR3 protein: CASKPESNQPQHF. Written as DNA, the CDR3 is TGTGCCAGCAAGCCTGAGAGCAATCAGCCCCAGCATTTT.

The V and J genes are TRBV6-4 and TRBJ2-7; D unresolved. Per the germline V gene, CDR1 is MRHNA and CDR2 is SNTAGT. Trimming pared 10 bases from V and 3 bases from J, leaving 16 bases between. The CDR3 length is 13 residues. The CDR3 region has the DNA TGTGCCACCCTTAGTATCCCTATCTACGAGCAGTACTTC. This sequence encodes CATLSIPIYEQYF.

The chain carries TRBV2 and TRBJ1-1; the D gene is possibly TRBD1 (5 bases). Germline-derived CDR1 and CDR2 are SNHLY and FYNNEI. The length of the CDR3 is 13 residues. V lost 2 bases and J 4 bases, leaving 8 bases between the germline ends. Here the CDR3 DNA reads TGTGCCAGCAGTGAACGCAGGGCCACTGAAGCTTTCTTT. Protein: CASSERRATEAFF. Full variable domain (missing parts from reference TRBV2 and TRBJ1-1): EPEVTQTPSHQVTQMGQEVILRCVPISNHLYFYWYRQILGQKVEFLVSFYNNEISEKSEIFDDQFSVERPDGSNFTLKIRSTKLEDSAMYFCASSERRATEAFFGQGTRLTVV.

This chain joins TRBV2 and TRBJ2-7, with 9 bases aligning to TRBD1. In germline, CDR1 is SNHLY, CDR2 FYNNEI. Trimming took 7 bases from V and 0 from J; bases not matched to a gene: 1. The length of the CDR3 is 13 residues. CDR3 sequence reads: CASTGQGSYEQYF. CDR3 sequence (DNA): TGTGCCAGCACGGGACAGGGCTCCTACGAGCAGTACTTC.

The CDR3 nucleotides are TGTGCCAGCAGCCCCACAGCGGGACCCTCCTACAATGAGCAGTTCTTC. It codes for CASSPTAGPSYNEQFF. The genes are TRBV5-6 and TRBJ2-1; TRBD2 aligns across 7 bases. The germline V gene has CDR1 SGHDT and CDR2 YYEEEE. The V segment lost 4 bases and the J segment 0 bases; nucleotides outside the gene matches: 7. The CDR3 runs 16 residues.

This rearrangement joins TRBV27 to TRBJ2-7, with 8 bases lining up with TRBD2. The germline gives CDR1 MNHEY, CDR2 SMNVEV (reference sequence). CDR3 length: 13 amino acids. The V and J ends lost 6 bases and 1 base, in that order; junction bases with no gene match: 2. CDR3 protein: CASSIAGSYEQYF. The CDR3 nucleotides are TGTGCCAGCAGCATAGCGGGATCCTACGAGCAGTACTTC.

The chain uses TRBV19 and TRBJ1-2; no reliable D call. The CDR3 extends over 15 amino acids. Looked up from germline, CDR1 is LNHDA and CDR2 is SQIVND (reference sequence). V shed 4 bases and J shed 4 bases, with 16 bases lying between them. The CDR3 sequence: CASSNTVFKLYGYTF. The DNA for the CDR3 is TGTGCCAGTAGTAATACAGTCTTTAAACTCTATGGCTACACCTTC.

The chain joins TRBV14 to TRBJ1-1; maybe TRBD1 (5 bases). Germline V gene lookup returns CDR1 SGHDN and CDR2 FVKESK. V shed 4 bases and J shed 6 bases, with 15 bases lying between them. The CDR3 has 14 amino acids. Here the CDR3 reads CASSPSWAGPEAFF. Here the CDR3 DNA reads TGTGCCAGCAGCCCCTCTTGGGCAGGGCCTGAAGCTTTCTTT.

J is TRBJ2-3 and V is TRBV7-8; 11 nucleotides align to TRBD2. The CDR3 extends over 21 amino acids. The V and J ends lost 1 base and 2 bases, in that order; junction bases with no gene match: 17. CDR1 is SGHVS, CDR2 FQNEAQ, per germline. Here the CDR3 reads CASSLGTLAGGLRETTDTQYF. The CDR3 DNA reads TGTGCCAGCAGCTTAGGGACTTTAGCGGGAGGGCTACGCGAAACCACAGATACGCAGTATTTT.

The rearrangement links TRBV10-3 to TRBJ2-3; 12 positions agree with TRBD2. J was trimmed by 7 bases and V by 0 bases; bases with no gene match: 8. CDR1 and CDR2 from the germline V gene are ENHRY and SYGVKD. The CDR3 runs 17 residues. CDR3 in amino acids: CAISESVTSGRRNTQYF. The CDR3 DNA reads TGTGCCATCAGTGAGTCCGTAACTAGCGGGAGGAGGAATACGCAGTATTTT.

This chain uses TRBV29-1 with TRBJ2-1; 8 bases are shared with TRBD2. Germline assignment: CDR1 SQVTM and CDR2 ANQGSEA. The CDR3 covers 14 residues. The J segment lost 6 bases and the V segment lost 8 bases, leaving 12 bases of the junction unmatched. CDR3 amino acids: CSLDSGLATNEQFF. CDR3 sequence (DNA): TGCAGCTTGGATTCTGGACTAGCTACCAATGAGCAGTTCTTC.

The V gene is TRBV18, the J gene TRBJ2-7, with 14 bases aligning to TRBD2. The ends lost 2 bases at V and 1 base at J; junction bases unmatched: 7. Germline CDR1 and CDR2: KGHSH and LQKENI. This CDR3 contains 18 residues. CDR3 protein: CASSPGRGLAGASYEQYF. The DNA of the CDR3 is TGTGCCAGCTCACCAGGGAGGGGACTAGCGGGAGCGTCCTACGAGCAGTACTTC.